One sample yielded the 27 T cell receptor beta chains listed below, sequenced in a study of early T cells in non-severe SARS-CoV-2 infection. One entry per CDR3 protein, called by TCRdb with MiXCR from the 5' RACE reads. The table has tens of thousands of distinct CDR3 sequences, roughly 9% seen once. This specimen was whole blood, taken at baseline. The source is an adult who was a healthcare worker with PCR-confirmed SARS-CoV-2 infection or an uninfected control (not recorded which).

This clonotype was detected only a few times. The rearrangement uses TRBV19 and TRBJ2-1; 7 nucleotides agree with TRBD1. The CDR3 spans 15 residues. The germline CDR1 and CDR2 sequences are LNHDA and SQIVND (reference sequence). After removal of 5 bases from V and 12 bases from J, the junction contained 16 bases not matched to a gene. The CDR3 coding sequence is TGTGCCAGTAGTCTATCGGACAGGCCCGCGTTAGGGCAGTTCTTC. This codes for CASSLSDRPALGQFF.

This clonotype appeared a few times. The rearrangement links TRBV5-1 to TRBJ2-3; 15 nucleotides agree with TRBD2. V gave up 4 bases and J gave up 5 bases; unmatched junction bases: 8. The germline CDR1 and CDR2 sequences are SGHRS and YFSETQ. This CDR3 region has 17 residues. This CDR3 is CASSPRTSGRAGDTQYF. DNA for the CDR3: TGCGCCAGCAGCCCACGGACTAGCGGGAGGGCCGGAGATACGCAGTATTTT.

The DNA for the CDR3 is TGTGCCACCAACAGGGAAGCTGGGGCCAACGTCCTGACTTTC. Residues: CATNREAGANVLTF. The J gene is TRBJ2-6, the V gene TRBV12-3 or TRBV12-4; tentatively, D is TRBD1 (6 bases). This CDR3 is 14 amino acids long. Trimming left V 10 bases short and J 2 bases short, with 12 bases between.

The gene calls are TRBV12-3 or TRBV12-4 and TRBJ2-3; 7 positions match TRBD2. The CDR3 loop spans 18 amino acids. J lost 3 bases, V lost 0 bases, and 12 bases had no gene match. The DNA of the CDR3 is TGTGCCAGCAGTTTAGCGGTGTGGGCTAGCGGCGGGACAGATACGCAGTATTTT. This sequence encodes CASSLAVWASGGTDTQYF.

The V gene is TRBV12-3 or TRBV12-4, the J gene TRBJ1-2; D possibly corresponds to TRBD1 (6 bases). Trimming shortened V by 2 bases and J by 5 bases, and 12 bases separated the two germline ends. This CDR3 has 14 residues. Written as DNA, the CDR3 is TGTGCCAGCAGTTTACTGGGGGCCTTATATGGCTACACCTTC. Translation: CASSLLGALYGYTF.

This clonotype was detected many times. The chain joins TRBV23-1 to TRBJ2-5; 9 nucleotides line up with TRBD1. TRBV23-1 is flagged as an ORF with uncertain function. CDR3 length: 13 amino acids. V lost 6 bases to trimming and J lost 3 bases; unmatched junction nucleotides: 2. The CDR3 bases are TGCGCCAGCAGGGGACAGGGAGAAGAGACCCAGTACTTC. Translating it yields CASRGQGEETQYF.

This clonotype was recorded at least ten times. The V call is TRBV5-4, the J call TRBJ2-7; a possible D gene is TRBD2 (5 bases). The CDR3 consists of 12 residues. CDR1 is SGHNT, CDR2 YYREEE, per germline (reference sequence). V lost 4 bases and J lost 2, with 7 bases in between. CDR3 residues: CASSLGTYEQYF. The CDR3 DNA reads TGTGCCAGCAGCCTCGGGACCTACGAGCAGTACTTC.

Ten or more counts support this clonotype. The rearrangement uses TRBV27 and TRBJ2-7; possibly TRBD1 for D (5 bases). Looked up from germline, CDR1 is MNHEY and CDR2 is SMNVEV (reference sequence). The length of the CDR3 is 13 residues. Between the trimmed V and J ends, which lost 3 bases and 1 base, there was a span of 7 bases. The CDR3 protein is CASSFGASYEQYF. The CDR3 bases are TGTGCCAGCAGTTTTGGGGCGTCCTACGAGCAGTACTTC.

The V call is TRBV12-3 or TRBV12-4, the J call TRBJ1-1; 8 bases line up with TRBD1. With 6 bases clipped from V and 0 bases from J, the junction kept 9 bases outside the gene matches. CDR3 length: 16 amino acids. CDR3 coding DNA: TGTGCCAGCAGCTTTCGACAGGGGCGAGTGAACACTGAAGCTTTCTTT. Residues: CASSFRQGRVNTEAFF.

At least ten counts were recorded for this clonotype. The chain uses TRBV20-1 and TRBJ1-4, with 12 nucleotides matching TRBD1. V shed 2 bases, J shed 0 bases, and the junction held 4 bases outside the gene matches. In germline, CDR1 is DFQATT, CDR2 SNEGSKA (reference sequence). The CDR3 covers 17 residues. The CDR3 coding sequence is TGCAGTGCTAGATTCGGGACAGGGGGCCCAACTAATGAAAAACTGTTTTTT. Amino acids: CSARFGTGGPTNEKLFF.

This chain connects TRBV25-1 to TRBJ2-7; tentatively, D is TRBD1 or TRBD2 (6 bases each). Germline V gives CDR1 MGHDK, CDR2 SYGVNS. The V end was cut by 11 bases, the J end by 1 base, with 15 bases between. There are 13 residues in the CDR3. The CDR3 nucleotides read TGTGCCGCTGGGGGGCAGGGGTCCTACGAGCAGTACTTC. Translation gives CAAGGQGSYEQYF.

In this sample, this clonotype turned up many times. CDR3 nucleotides: TGTGCCAGCAGCCAAGCGGGACAGGCCTACAATGAGCAGTTCTTC. The encoded protein is CASSQAGQAYNEQFF. The chain has TRBV3-1 and TRBJ2-1; 8 bases are shared with TRBD1. CDR1 and CDR2 from the germline V gene are LGHDT and YNNKEL (reference sequence). This CDR3 has 15 residues. V shed 1 base, J shed 2 bases, and the junction held 1 base outside the gene matches.

The CDR3 region is CAISEDKGTGDNEQFF. Here the CDR3 DNA reads TGTGCCATCAGTGAGGACAAAGGGACAGGGGACAATGAGCAGTTCTTC. The chain uses TRBV10-3 and TRBJ2-1, with 10 positions matching TRBD1. Germline V gene sequence: CDR1 ENHRY, CDR2 SYGVKD. V was clipped by 2 bases and J by 5 bases; unmatched bases: 6. The CDR3 extends over 16 amino acids.

This clonotype appeared a few times. This rearrangement joins TRBV12-3 or TRBV12-4 to TRBJ2-1; D is undetermined. The CDR3 extends over 12 amino acids. V lost 6 bases to trimming and J lost 6 bases, with 9 bases between them. The CDR3 protein is CASRSIANEQFF. The CDR3 DNA sequence: TGTGCCAGCAGATCTATAGCCAATGAGCAGTTCTTC.

This clonotype was detected only a few times. V and J are TRBV12-3 or TRBV12-4 and TRBJ2-7; no reliable D call. V was trimmed by 1 base and J by 5 bases, leaving 12 bases between them. This CDR3 region has 14 residues. In DNA form, the CDR3 reads TGTGCCAGCAGTTTAGGGCCCGCAGTTAACGAGCAGTACTTC. It encodes CASSLGPAVNEQYF.

This clonotype is deemed large. The genes are TRBV7-8 and TRBJ2-2; 8 positions agree with TRBD2. The length of the CDR3 is 14 residues. The V gene end was trimmed by 4 bases and the J gene end by 4 bases; junction bases not matched to a gene: 2. The germline V gene has CDR1 SGHVS and CDR2 FQNEAQ. The DNA for the CDR3 is TGTGCCAGCAGCTGGACTAGCAGCACCGGGGAGCTGTTTTTT. It specifies CASSWTSSTGELFF. The entire variable domain, with the rest obtained from reference TRBV7-8 and TRBJ2-2, is as follows: GAGVSQSPRYKVAKRGQDVALRCDPISGHVSLFWYQQALGQGPEFLTYFQNEAQLDKSGLPSDRFFAERPEGSVSTLKIQRTQQEDSAVYLCASSWTSSTGELFFGEGSRLTVL.

The genes are TRBV11-2 and TRBJ2-1, with a weak D call TRBD1 (6 bases). The CDR3 runs 17 residues. V lost 2 bases and J 4 bases, leaving 18 bases between the germline ends. Germline values: CDR1 SGHAT, CDR2 FQNNGV. CDR3 nucleotide sequence: TGTGCCAGCAGCTTAATTACAGGGTTGGCACAGTACAATGAGCAGTTCTTC. It yields the protein CASSLITGLAQYNEQFF.

This clonotype came up a few times. The chain uses TRBV5-1 and TRBJ2-7, with 7 positions matching TRBD1. The CDR3 covers 14 residues. Germline loops: CDR1 SGHRS, CDR2 YFSETQ. The ends lost 1 base at V and 2 bases at J; junction bases unmatched: 3. The CDR3 reads CASSLQGEPYEQYF. In DNA form, the CDR3 reads TGCGCCAGCAGCTTGCAGGGGGAACCCTACGAGCAGTACTTC.

This clonotype has at least ten counts. The chain is built from TRBV3-2 and TRBJ2-5; the table gives TRBD2 as D, unverified against the DNA. TRBV3-2 is noted as a pseudogene. CDR3 length equals 16 residues. Here the CDR3 reads CASSPPGLAGGETQYF. The DNA for the CDR3 is TGTGCCAGCAGCCCACCGGGACTAGCGGGAGGAGAGACCCAGTACTTC.

This chain connects TRBV4-1 to TRBJ1-1; D uncertain. The CDR3 consists of 15 residues. Germline V gene lookup returns CDR1 MGHRA and CDR2 YSYEKL. The V and J ends lost 1 base and 1 base respectively, with 10 bases between them. The CDR3 spells CASSQGRGRNTEAFF. In DNA, the CDR3 is TGCGCCAGCAGCCAAGGTCGAGGGAGGAACACTGAAGCTTTCTTT.

The gene calls are TRBV18 and TRBJ2-1, with 7 bases aligning to TRBD2. The CDR3 is 14 residues long. Germline V gene data show CDR1 as KGHSH and CDR2 as LQKENI. V trimming: 3 bases; J trimming: 8 bases; junction bases outside the gene matches: 7. The CDR3 DNA reads as TGTGCCAGCTCACCGGATCATGGGGGGGATGAGCAGTTCTTC. This translates into CASSPDHGGDEQFF.

This clonotype was observed at least ten times. V gene TRBV7-6 combines with J gene TRBJ1-6; D might be TRBD1 (6 bases). The germline gives CDR1 SGHVS, CDR2 FNYEAQ. Trimming stripped 5 bases from V and 8 bases from J, with 13 bases between. The CDR3 runs 14 residues. The DNA of the CDR3 is TGTGCCAGCAGCCCTCGGACAGTGGATTCACCCCTCCACTTT. Translating gives CASSPRTVDSPLHF.

This clonotype was observed many times. The chain carries TRBV20-1 and TRBJ2-7, with D possibly TRBD2 on 6 matching bases. The CDR3 runs 12 residues. Trimming removed 1 base from V and 7 bases from J, with 11 bases in between. Germline V gene data show CDR1 as DFQATT and CDR2 as SNEGSKA (reference sequence). CDR3 DNA: TGCAGTGCTAGAGTGACTAGTGATGAGCAGTACTTC. Protein: CSARVTSDEQYF.

This clonotype was counted ten times or more. CDR3 DNA sequence: TGTGCCAGCAGCCGGACAGGAGGCACAGATACGCAGTATTTT. The encoded protein is CASSRTGGTDTQYF. This sequence joins TRBV11-2 and TRBJ2-3, with 7 bases identical to TRBD1. Per the germline V gene, CDR1 is SGHAT and CDR2 is FQNNGV. V lost 5 bases and J lost 1; bases outside the gene matches: 3. This CDR3 region has 14 residues.

This clonotype was seen at least ten times. This chain links TRBV7-9 with TRBJ2-7; 10 bases line up with TRBD2. Germline trimming cut 3 bases from V and 7 bases from J; bases unmatched to any gene: 15. Germline V CDR1 and CDR2: SEHNR, FQNEAQ (reference sequence). CDR3 length: 17 residues. The CDR3 DNA sequence: TGTGCCAGCAGCTTCGCCGGGACTAGCGACATCGTTAAGGAGCAGTACTTC. This translates into CASSFAGTSDIVKEQYF.

This clonotype was picked up many times. The chain recombines TRBV29-1 with TRBJ2-3; D not resolved. The CDR3 loop spans 15 amino acids. Trimming stripped 3 bases from V and 1 base from J, with 14 bases between. In germline, CDR1 is SQVTM, CDR2 ANQGSEA. The DNA of the CDR3 is TGCAGCGTTGATTCGGCTGGTTGGGGCACAGATACGCAGTATTTT. Amino acids: CSVDSAGWGTDTQYF.

This clonotype was detected only a few times. V gene TRBV4-1 combines with J gene TRBJ2-2; 7 positions agree with TRBD1. The CDR3 extends over 13 amino acids. The germline V gene encodes CDR1 MGHRA and CDR2 YSYEKL. Losses at the gene ends were 3 bases for V and 9 bases for J; bases not matched to a gene: 4. The CDR3 bases are TGCGCCAGCAGCCAGACAGGGCTCCGGGAGCTGTTTTTT. The encoded protein is CASSQTGLRELFF.